This TCR beta chain was sequenced during a study of blood T cell repertoires in COVID-19. Across the whole study: The United States, Italy and Spain were the sources of the acute and convalescent COVID-19 samples. PBMCs, B-cell-depleted T cells, or T cells were the source of the cDNA or gDNA that made up the material.

The CDR3 has 16 residues. CDR1 is SEHNR, CDR2 FQNEAQ, per germline (reference sequence). V dropped 4 bases and J dropped 2; count of bases not matched to a gene: 9. Original methodology: Estimation of nucleated cell counts was performed using reference gene primer amplification. Method: immunoSEQ multiplex PCR; TCRdb's copy keeps in-frame clones and lacks some. Clone size and V and J calls were adopted from that table, with D and trimming inferred from the DNA. Altogether about 130,000 clones are present, about 85% being singletons, with the ten largest covering 1.9%. This clonotype was obtained from a man aged 70 or older with acute or convalescent COVID-19. The chain recombines TRBV7-9 with TRBJ2-7; 9 nucleotides match TRBD1. Sequenced sample: peripheral blood. CDR3 sequence: CASSSTGTGTTYEQYF. DNA of the CDR3: TGTGCCAGCAGCTCCACCGGGACAGGGACAACCTACGAGCAGTACTTC.